This T cell receptor beta chain was documented in a study of T-cell reconstitution after alpha-beta-depleted transplantation in children. Preparation of the TCRbeta library involved a method that used unique molecular identifiers. TCRdb re-derived calls from the PCR reads in MiXCR, one entry per CDR3 protein. The sample holds some 590,000 distinct CDR3 sequences; roughly a tenth are singletons and the top ten take 4%. Germline V lookup: CDR1 LGHNA, CDR2 YSLEER. The CDR3 has 14 amino acids. As for this clonotype: At one end, the junction sequence differs from germline, possibly due to a read error.

Material: PBMCs from the stem cell graft donor, obtained from the stem cell graft. This receptor was obtained from a human donor who donated a stem cell graft to a child with acute myeloid leukemia. The rearrangement uses TRBV4-3 and TRBJ2-1; D may correspond to TRBD1 or TRBD2 (5 bases each). CDR3: CASSQNAGTTARVF. The CDR3 bases are TGCGCCAGCAGCCAAAACGCCGGGACCACAGCACGGGTCTTC.